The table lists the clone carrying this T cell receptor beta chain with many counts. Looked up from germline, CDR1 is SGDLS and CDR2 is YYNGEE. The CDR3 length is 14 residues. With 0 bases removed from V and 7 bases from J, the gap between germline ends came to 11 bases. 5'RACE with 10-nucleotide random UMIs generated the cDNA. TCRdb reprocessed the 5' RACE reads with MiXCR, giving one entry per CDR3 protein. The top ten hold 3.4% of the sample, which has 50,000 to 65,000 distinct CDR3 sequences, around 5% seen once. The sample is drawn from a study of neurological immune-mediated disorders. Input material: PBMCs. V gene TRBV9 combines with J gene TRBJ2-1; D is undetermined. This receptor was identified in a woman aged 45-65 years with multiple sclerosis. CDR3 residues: CASSVAQARNEQFF. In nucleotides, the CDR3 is TGTGCCAGCAGCGTAGCTCAAGCAAGAAATGAGCAGTTCTTC.